The 28 T cell receptor beta chains below come from one sample, sequenced in a study of OX40 agonist ivuxolimab in advanced cancers. Libraries were prepared by immunoSEQ multiplex PCR; TCRdb keeps only in-frame clonotypes and omits some of them. The data show fewer than 45,000 clones, approximately 90% seen once. The sequenced sample was CD4+ or CD8+ T cells sorted from blood, obtained in a trial of the OX40 agonist ivuxolimab. Receptor source: an adult with an advanced solid tumor such as melanoma, head and neck, liver or kidney cancer.

The V gene is TRBV19, the J gene TRBJ2-7, with D perhaps TRBD2 (5 bases). V lost 7 bases to trimming and J lost 0 bases, with 13 bases between them. CDR3 length equals 14 residues. CDR1 LNHDA and CDR2 SQIVND come from the germline V gene (reference sequence). The CDR3 DNA follows: TGTGCCAGTAAACTAGGACCGAGCTCCTACGAGCAGTACTTC. This translates into CASKLGPSSYEQYF.

The chain links TRBV14 to TRBJ2-2, with D possibly TRBD2 on 6 matching bases. Looked up from germline, CDR1 is SGHDN and CDR2 is FVKESK. V lost 0 bases, J lost 9 bases, and 17 bases lay in between. The CDR3 sequence is 16 residues long. The CDR3 spells CASSQDVAHGGRELFF. The DNA of the CDR3 is TGTGCCAGCAGCCAAGATGTCGCACACGGAGGGAGGGAGCTGTTTTTT.

V usage is TRBV20-1 and J usage is TRBJ2-5, with no clear D. CDR1 is DFQATT, CDR2 SNEGSKA, per germline (reference sequence). V was pared by 6 bases and J by 2 bases, with 7 bases between. The CDR3 totals 11 residues. The CDR3 protein is CSATLQETQYF. The CDR3 DNA sequence: TGCAGTGCGACACTGCAAGAGACCCAGTACTTC.

V and J are TRBV11-2 and TRBJ1-3, with D possibly being TRBD1 (5 bases). V lost 4 bases to trimming and J lost 2 bases, with 15 bases between them. This CDR3 spans 16 amino acids. Germline-derived CDR1 and CDR2 are SGHAT and FQNNGV. Here the CDR3 reads CASSSGGKLAGNTIYF. In DNA, the CDR3 is TGTGCCAGCAGCTCCGGGGGGAAATTGGCTGGAAACACCATATATTTT.

This clone was found once. V usage is TRBV11-2 and J usage is TRBJ1-1, with a possible D match to TRBD1 (5 bases). The germline V gene has CDR1 SGHAT and CDR2 FQNNGV. The CDR3 sequence is 13 residues long. The germline V and J ends were trimmed by 5 bases and 4 bases, with 11 bases remaining between them. This CDR3 reads CASSPQGVTEAFF. CDR3 nucleotide sequence: TGTGCCAGCAGCCCCCAGGGCGTCACTGAAGCTTTCTTT.

V gene TRBV10-2 combines with J gene TRBJ2-3, with a weak D call TRBD2 (5 bases). The germline V gene encodes CDR1 WSHSY and CDR2 SAAADI. V was shortened by 5 bases and J by 6 bases, with 21 bases between the two germline ends. The CDR3 sequence is 16 residues long. The CDR3 is CASSWEPGPALDTQYF. The CDR3 region has the DNA TGCGCCAGCAGTTGGGAGCCGGGTCCCGCCCTGGATACGCAGTATTTT.

The chain is built from TRBV11-2 and TRBJ2-1; TRBD1 agrees at 9 bases. Germline loops: CDR1 SGHAT, CDR2 FQNNGV. Trimming removed 5 bases from V and 3 bases from J; junction bases left unmatched: 8. The length of the CDR3 is 16 residues. The CDR3 loop is CASSTYRGRNYNEQFF. The CDR3 DNA reads as TGTGCCAGCAGCACATACAGGGGGCGAAACTACAATGAGCAGTTCTTC.

V usage is TRBV19 and J usage is TRBJ2-6; a weak D match, TRBD1 (6 bases). V was shortened by 6 bases and J by 0 bases, with 15 bases between the two germline ends. The CDR3 contains 17 residues. Germline values: CDR1 LNHDA, CDR2 SQIVND (reference sequence). The CDR3 loop is CASSLRGGASGANVLTF. In nucleotides, the CDR3 is TGTGCCAGTAGCCTCAGGGGTGGGGCCTCTGGGGCCAACGTCCTGACTTTC.

V is TRBV21-1 and J is TRBJ2-1; the table gives TRBD2 as D, unverified against the DNA. TRBV21-1 is given as a pseudogene. This CDR3 contains 18 residues. The CDR3 region has the DNA TGTGCCAGCAGCAAAGCGGTTCCCAGCGGCCATCCTGGCAATGAGCAGTTCTTC. Amino acids: CASSKAVPSGHPGNEQFF.

The rearrangement links TRBV30 to TRBJ1-2, with D maybe TRBD1 (6 bases). With 0 bases removed from V and 8 bases from J, the gap between germline ends came to 13 bases. Germline CDR1 GTSNPN, CDR2 SVGIG (reference sequence). The CDR3 is 13 amino acids. The DNA of the CDR3 is TGTGCCTGGAGTGTACAAGGGGGGGAAGGCTACACCTTC. Protein sequence: CAWSVQGGEGYTF.

V usage is TRBV5-4 and J usage is TRBJ1-5, with D unclear. Germline lookup yields CDR1 SGHNT and CDR2 YYREEE (reference sequence). V lost 0 bases, J lost 1 base, and 2 bases lay in between. This CDR3 comprises 13 residues. CDR3 DNA sequence: TGTGCCAGCAGCTTGGGCAGCAATCAGCCCCAGCATTTT. Protein product: CASSLGSNQPQHF.

V usage is TRBV9 and J usage is TRBJ2-2; the match to TRBD2 covers 14 bases. The germline V gene encodes CDR1 SGDLS and CDR2 YYNGEE. V was pared by 2 bases and J by 4 bases, with 4 bases of the junction left unmatched. The CDR3 sequence is 17 residues long. This chain's CDR3 is CASSVGLAGAVTGELFF. As DNA, the CDR3 is TGTGCCAGCAGCGTGGGACTAGCGGGAGCGGTCACCGGGGAGCTGTTTTTT.

The chain uses TRBV27 and TRBJ2-2; 7 bases are a match to TRBD2. The germline gives CDR1 MNHEY, CDR2 SMNVEV (reference sequence). The CDR3 contains 14 residues. Trimming cost V 8 bases and J 6 bases; bases outside gene matches: 9. The CDR3 loop reads CASRRWRESGELFF. Written as DNA, the CDR3 is TGTGCCAGCCGGAGATGGCGGGAGTCCGGGGAGCTGTTTTTT.

The rearrangement links TRBV9 to TRBJ1-6, with D maybe TRBD1 (5 bases). In germline, CDR1 is SGDLS, CDR2 YYNGEE. The CDR3 sequence is 13 residues long. Trimming cost V 0 bases and J 7 bases, with 5 bases left between them. The chain's CDR3 is CASSVGDNSPLHF. The CDR3 coding sequence is TGTGCCAGCAGCGTAGGGGACAATTCACCCCTCCACTTT.

The chain has TRBV7-3 and TRBJ2-3; TRBD2 aligns across 9 bases. CDR1 SGHTA and CDR2 FQGTGA come from the germline V gene. There are 16 residues in the CDR3. V lost 3 bases and J lost 5; bases outside the gene matches: 9. The CDR3, as DNA: TGTGCCAGCAGCTTGGCGGGAGGGGATTTGGGAGATACGCAGTATTTT. As protein: CASSLAGGDLGDTQYF. The entire variable domain, with the rest obtained from reference TRBV7-3 and TRBJ2-3, is as follows: GAGVSQTPSNKVTEKGKYVELRCDPISGHTALYWYRQSLGQGPEFLIYFQGTGAADDSGLPNDRFFAVRPEGSVSTLKIQRTERGDSAVYLCASSLAGGDLGDTQYFGPGTRLTVL.

In its sample, this clone was seen a few times. The V call is TRBV2, the J call TRBJ1-1; D not resolved. Germline CDR1 is SNHLY and CDR2 is FYNNEI. V lost 6 bases to trimming and J lost 1 base, with 9 bases between them. The CDR3 length is 13 residues. The CDR3 coding sequence is TGTGCCAGCAGCCCTACACAGAACACTGAAGCTTTCTTT. Translating gives CASSPTQNTEAFF.

V gene TRBV30 combines with J gene TRBJ1-2; D not resolved. This CDR3 comprises 14 residues. V lost 3 bases and J lost 2, with 13 bases in between. Germline V gene data show CDR1 as GTSNPN and CDR2 as SVGIG (reference sequence). CDR3 sequence (DNA): TGTGCCTGGAGCCGATTAAGGCAAAACTATGGCTACACCTTC. Amino acids: CAWSRLRQNYGYTF. Variable domain in full (rest from reference TRBV30 and TRBJ1-2): SQTIHQWPATLVQPVGSPLSLECTVEGTSNPNLYWYRQAAGRGLQLLFYSVGIGQISSEVPQNLSASRPQDRQFILSSKKLLLSDSGFYLCAWSRLRQNYGYTFGSGTRLTVV.

The chain employs TRBV18 and TRBJ2-3; weak D call: TRBD1 (5 bases). This CDR3 has 14 amino acids. Trimming removed 2 bases at V and 4 bases at J, with 10 bases between. In germline, CDR1 is KGHSH, CDR2 LQKENI. This CDR3 reads CASSPSRAADTQYF. The DNA for the CDR3 is TGTGCCAGCTCACCAAGCAGGGCGGCAGATACGCAGTATTTT.

The gene calls are TRBV9 and TRBJ2-3, with TRBD2 identical over 7 bases. After removal of 1 base from V and 0 bases from J, the junction contained 2 bases not matched to a gene. Germline CDR1 is SGDLS and CDR2 is YYNGEE. The CDR3 spans 15 residues. The CDR3 nucleotides read TGTGCCAGCAGCGTAACTAGCGCTAGCACAGATACGCAGTATTTT. Encoded protein: CASSVTSASTDTQYF.

The chain joins TRBV5-1 to TRBJ2-1; 11 bases are shared with TRBD2. The germline CDR1 and CDR2 sequences are SGHRS and YFSETQ. This CDR3 is built from 16 residues. V lost 3 bases, J lost 1 base, and 3 bases stayed unmatched. CDR3 amino acids: CASSSGLAGSYNEQFF. The CDR3 DNA follows: TGCGCCAGCAGCTCTGGACTAGCGGGTTCCTACAATGAGCAGTTCTTC.

The chain is built from TRBV5-1 and TRBJ1-4; 8 nucleotides align to TRBD1. The V segment lost 3 bases and the J segment 5 bases; nucleotides outside the gene matches: 9. This CDR3 has 16 amino acids. Germline-derived CDR1 and CDR2 are SGHRS and YFSETQ. DNA of the CDR3: TGCGCCAGCAGCTCCAGACCCTGGGACAGGAATGAAAAACTGTTTTTT. As protein: CASSSRPWDRNEKLFF.

The CDR3 nucleotides are TGCGCCAGCAGCTTGACCCTCGTAGCGGGCACGAGCACAGATACGCAGTATTTT. Amino acids: CASSLTLVAGTSTDTQYF. J is TRBJ2-3 and V is TRBV5-1; TRBD2 matches at 7 bases. Germline V gene data show CDR1 as SGHRS and CDR2 as YFSETQ. V lost 1 base and J lost 0; bases outside the gene matches: 11. CDR3 size: 18 residues.

The chain is built from TRBV5-4 and TRBJ1-6; 8 bases align to TRBD1. The CDR3 has 17 amino acids. CDR1 and CDR2 (germline): SGHNT, YYREEE (reference sequence). V dropped 5 bases and J dropped 2; count of bases not matched to a gene: 9. The CDR3 coding sequence is TGTGCCAGCAGGCACCGGACAGGGAGCGCCTATAATTCACCCCTCCACTTT. It translates to CASRHRTGSAYNSPLHF.

V gene TRBV5-1 combines with J gene TRBJ1-4; TRBD1 is a possible D gene (5 bases). Between the trimmed V and J ends, which lost 6 bases and 5 bases, there was a span of 17 bases. The V gene's germline CDR1 is SGHRS and CDR2 YFSETQ. This CDR3 comprises 15 residues. CDR3 sequence: CASTHSAGRNEKLFF. For the CDR3, the DNA is TGCGCCAGCACCCACTCAGCGGGGCGGAATGAAAAACTGTTTTTT.

The chain joins TRBV6-6 to TRBJ2-5, with TRBD1 matching over 7 bases. V shed 6 bases, J shed 5 bases, and the junction held 9 bases outside the gene matches. The CDR3 consists of 14 residues. Germline values: CDR1 MNHNY, CDR2 SVGAGI (reference sequence). CDR3 DNA sequence: TGTGCCAGCAGGCTACAGGGGAGTTCGGAGACCCAGTACTTC. It translates to CASRLQGSSETQYF.

The V and J genes are TRBV7-6 and TRBJ2-7; 7 bases fit TRBD2. Germline assignment: CDR1 SGHVS and CDR2 FNYEAQ. The CDR3 is made up of 14 amino acids. The J segment lost 0 bases and the V segment lost 1 base, leaving 0 bases of the junction unmatched. The CDR3 here is CASSLGTSSYEQYF. In nucleotides, the CDR3 is TGTGCCAGCAGCTTAGGGACTAGCTCCTACGAGCAGTACTTC.

This chain joins TRBV11-2 and TRBJ2-7; D tentatively fits TRBD1 or TRBD2 (5 bases each). In germline, CDR1 is SGHAT, CDR2 FQNNGV. CDR3 length: 15 amino acids. V gave up 1 base and J gave up 0 bases, with 10 bases separating them. In DNA form, the CDR3 reads TGTGCCAGCAGCTTAGCCCCAGGGAGCTCCTACGAGCAGTACTTC. It is translated as CASSLAPGSSYEQYF.

CDR3 region: CASSPQGSNTEAFF. CDR3 bases: TGCGCCAGCAGTCCCCAAGGCAGTAACACTGAAGCTTTCTTT. V and J are TRBV5-1 and TRBJ1-1; no firm D call. The V gene lost 5 bases and the J gene lost 2 bases, with 13 bases spanning the gap. Germline V CDR1 and CDR2: SGHRS, YFSETQ. The CDR3 contains 14 residues.